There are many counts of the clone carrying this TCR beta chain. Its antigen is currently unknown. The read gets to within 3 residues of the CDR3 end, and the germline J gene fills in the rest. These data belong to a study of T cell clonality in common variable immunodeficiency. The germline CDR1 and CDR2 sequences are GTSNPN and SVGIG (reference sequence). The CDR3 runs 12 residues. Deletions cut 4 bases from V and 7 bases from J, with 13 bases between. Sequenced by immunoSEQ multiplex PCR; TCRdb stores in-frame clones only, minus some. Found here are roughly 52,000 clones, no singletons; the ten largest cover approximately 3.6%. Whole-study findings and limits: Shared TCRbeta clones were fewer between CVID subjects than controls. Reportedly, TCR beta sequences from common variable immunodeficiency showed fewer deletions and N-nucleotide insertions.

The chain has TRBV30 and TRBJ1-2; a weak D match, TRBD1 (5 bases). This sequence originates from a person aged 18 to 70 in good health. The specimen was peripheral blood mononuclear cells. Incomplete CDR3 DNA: TGTGCCTGGATGAACGGGGGGTCTGGC. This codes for CAWMNGGSG. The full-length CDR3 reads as CAWMNGGSGYTF.